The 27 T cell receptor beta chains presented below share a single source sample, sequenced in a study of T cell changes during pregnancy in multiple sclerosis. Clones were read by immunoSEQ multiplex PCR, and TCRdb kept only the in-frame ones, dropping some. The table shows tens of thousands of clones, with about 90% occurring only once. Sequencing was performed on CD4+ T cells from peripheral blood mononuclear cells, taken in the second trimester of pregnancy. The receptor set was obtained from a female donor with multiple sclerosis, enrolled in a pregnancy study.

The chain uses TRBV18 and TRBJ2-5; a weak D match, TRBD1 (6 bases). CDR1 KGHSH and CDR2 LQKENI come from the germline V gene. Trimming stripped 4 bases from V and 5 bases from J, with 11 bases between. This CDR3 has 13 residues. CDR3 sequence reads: CASSLTGVETQYF. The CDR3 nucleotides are TGTGCCAGCTCACTGACAGGTGTTGAGACCCAGTACTTC.

The CDR3, as DNA: TGTGCCAGCAGCTTAAGCCGACTAGCGGGTGAGCAGTTCTTC. As protein: CASSLSRLAGEQFF. The chain employs TRBV7-2 and TRBJ2-1; 10 bases line up with TRBD2. Looked up from germline, CDR1 is SGHTA and CDR2 is FQGNSA. V dropped 2 bases and J dropped 9; count of bases not matched to a gene: 4. This CDR3 region has 14 residues.

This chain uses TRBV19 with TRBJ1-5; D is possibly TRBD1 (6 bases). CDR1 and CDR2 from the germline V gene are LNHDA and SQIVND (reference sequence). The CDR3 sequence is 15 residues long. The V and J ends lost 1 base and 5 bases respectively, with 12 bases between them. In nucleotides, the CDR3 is TGTGCCAGTAGTATAGTTAGGACAGAGGATCAGCCCCAGCATTTT. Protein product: CASSIVRTEDQPQHF.

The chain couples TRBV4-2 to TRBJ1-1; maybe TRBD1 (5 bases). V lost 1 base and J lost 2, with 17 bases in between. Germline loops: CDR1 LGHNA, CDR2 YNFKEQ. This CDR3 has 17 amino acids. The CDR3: CASSQGPRYRLNTEAFF. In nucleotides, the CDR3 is TGTGCCAGCAGCCAAGGACCCCGCTACAGGCTAAACACTGAAGCTTTCTTT.

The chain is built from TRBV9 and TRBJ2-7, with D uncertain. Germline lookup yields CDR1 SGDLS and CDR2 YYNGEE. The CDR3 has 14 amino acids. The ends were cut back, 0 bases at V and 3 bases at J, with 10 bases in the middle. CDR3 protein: CASSVGGDHYEQYF. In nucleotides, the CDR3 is TGTGCCAGCAGCGTAGGCGGTGATCACTACGAGCAGTACTTC.

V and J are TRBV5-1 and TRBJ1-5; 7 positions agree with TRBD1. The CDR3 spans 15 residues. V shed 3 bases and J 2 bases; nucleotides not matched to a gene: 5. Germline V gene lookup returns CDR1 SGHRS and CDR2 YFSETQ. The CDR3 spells CASSSSGTGNQPQHF. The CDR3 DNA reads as TGCGCCAGCAGCTCCTCCGGGACAGGCAATCAGCCCCAGCATTTT. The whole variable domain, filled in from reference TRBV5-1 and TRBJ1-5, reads KAGVTQTPRYLIKTRGQQVTLSCSPISGHRSVSWYQQTPGQGLQFLFEYFSETQRNKGNFPGRFSGRQFSNSRSEMNVSTLELGDSALYLCASSSSGTGNQPQHFGDGTRLSIL.

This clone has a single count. As DNA, the CDR3 is TGCAGCGTTGAAGATGGTAGCGGTAAAGGGTACTTC. It codes for CSVEDGSGKGYF. The chain has TRBV29-1 and TRBJ2-4, with D possibly TRBD2 on 6 matching bases. The CDR3 is 12 residues long. From germline, CDR1 is SQVTM and CDR2 ANQGSEA. V was shortened by 0 bases and J by 15 bases, with 15 bases between the two germline ends.

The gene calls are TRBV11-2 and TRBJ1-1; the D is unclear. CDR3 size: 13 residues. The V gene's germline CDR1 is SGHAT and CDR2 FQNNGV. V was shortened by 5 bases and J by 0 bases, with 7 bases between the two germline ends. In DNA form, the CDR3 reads TGTGCCAGCAGCGCGGTCATGAACACTGAAGCTTTCTTT. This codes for CASSAVMNTEAFF.

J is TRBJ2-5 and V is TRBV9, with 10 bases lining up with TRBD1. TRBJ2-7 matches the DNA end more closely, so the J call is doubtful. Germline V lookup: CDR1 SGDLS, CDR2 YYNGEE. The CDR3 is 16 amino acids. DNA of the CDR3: TGTGCCAGCAGTCCCCGACCGGGACAGGGGAATGACGAGCAGTACTTC. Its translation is CASSPRPGQGNDEQYF.

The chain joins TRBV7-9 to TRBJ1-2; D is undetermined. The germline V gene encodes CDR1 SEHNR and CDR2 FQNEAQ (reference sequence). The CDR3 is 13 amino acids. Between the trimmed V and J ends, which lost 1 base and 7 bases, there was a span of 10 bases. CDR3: CASSLELRAGYTF. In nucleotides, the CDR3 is TGTGCCAGCAGCTTAGAGTTGCGGGCTGGCTACACCTTC.

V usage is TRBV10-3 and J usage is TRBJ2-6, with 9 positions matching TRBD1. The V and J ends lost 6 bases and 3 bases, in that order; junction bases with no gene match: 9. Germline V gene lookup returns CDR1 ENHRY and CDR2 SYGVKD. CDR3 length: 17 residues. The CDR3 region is CAISRDRVNNGANVLTF. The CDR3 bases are TGTGCCATCAGCCGGGACAGGGTAAACAATGGGGCCAACGTCCTGACTTTC.

The CDR3 loop reads CASSSQVSPLHF. The CDR3 DNA reads as TGTGCCAGCAGTTCGCAGGTTTCACCCCTCCACTTT. The genes are TRBV6-5 and TRBJ1-6; D remains unclear. The germline V gene has CDR1 MNHEY and CDR2 SVGAGI. The CDR3 covers 12 residues. Between the trimmed V and J ends, which lost 4 bases and 9 bases, there was a span of 7 bases.

DNA for the CDR3: TGCAGCGTTGACCGGACAGGGTCGGACACTGAAGCTTTCTTT. Protein: CSVDRTGSDTEAFF. V gene TRBV29-1 combines with J gene TRBJ1-1; TRBD1 matches 8 bases. The CDR3 has 14 residues. CDR1 is SQVTM, CDR2 ANQGSEA, per germline. Unmatched junction bases numbered 6, after V lost 3 bases and J lost 3 bases.

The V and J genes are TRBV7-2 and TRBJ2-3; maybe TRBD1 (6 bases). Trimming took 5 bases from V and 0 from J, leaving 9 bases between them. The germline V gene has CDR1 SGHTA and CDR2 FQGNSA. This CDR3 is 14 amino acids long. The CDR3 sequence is CASSTDSSTDTQYF. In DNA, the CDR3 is TGTGCCAGCAGCACGGACAGTAGCACAGATACGCAGTATTTT.

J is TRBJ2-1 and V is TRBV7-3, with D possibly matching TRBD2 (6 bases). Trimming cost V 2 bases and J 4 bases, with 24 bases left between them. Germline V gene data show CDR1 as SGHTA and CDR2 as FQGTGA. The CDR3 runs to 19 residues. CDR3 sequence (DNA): TGTGCCAGCAGCTTACGGGGGTCGGGGTGGGGAGAGGGGTACAATGAGCAGTTCTTC. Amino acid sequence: CASSLRGSGWGEGYNEQFF. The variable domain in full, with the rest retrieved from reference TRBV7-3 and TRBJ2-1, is GAGVSQTPSNKVTEKGKYVELRCDPISGHTALYWYRQSLGQGPEFLIYFQGTGAADDSGLPNDRFFAVRPEGSVSTLKIQRTERGDSAVYLCASSLRGSGWGEGYNEQFFGPGTRLTVL.

The CDR3 coding sequence is TGCAGCGTTGTAGCCATTCGAGGGCAGCCCCAGCATTTT. This sequence encodes CSVVAIRGQPQHF. V usage is TRBV29-1 and J usage is TRBJ1-5; D call uncertain. V lost 4 bases to trimming and J lost 7 bases, with 14 bases between them. The V gene's germline CDR1 is SQVTM and CDR2 ANQGSEA. The CDR3 runs 13 residues.

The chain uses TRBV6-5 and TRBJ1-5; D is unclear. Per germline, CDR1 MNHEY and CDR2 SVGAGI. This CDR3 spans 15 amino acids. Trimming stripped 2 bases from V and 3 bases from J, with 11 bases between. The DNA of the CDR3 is TGTGCCAGCAGTTACACCAGGTCGTTCAATCAGCCCCAGCATTTT. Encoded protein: CASSYTRSFNQPQHF.

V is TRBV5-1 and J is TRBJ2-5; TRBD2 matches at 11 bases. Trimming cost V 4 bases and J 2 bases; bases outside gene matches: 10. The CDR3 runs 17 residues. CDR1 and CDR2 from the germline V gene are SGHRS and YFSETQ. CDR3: CASSPITSGRAQETQYF. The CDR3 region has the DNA TGCGCCAGCAGCCCGATAACTAGCGGGAGAGCTCAAGAGACCCAGTACTTC.

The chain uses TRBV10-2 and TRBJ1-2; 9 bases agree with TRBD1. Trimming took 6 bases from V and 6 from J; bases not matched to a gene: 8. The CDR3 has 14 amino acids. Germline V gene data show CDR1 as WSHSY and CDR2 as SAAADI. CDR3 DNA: TGCGCCAGCAGGCTGGGACAGGGATTCGATGGCTACACCTTC. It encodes CASRLGQGFDGYTF.

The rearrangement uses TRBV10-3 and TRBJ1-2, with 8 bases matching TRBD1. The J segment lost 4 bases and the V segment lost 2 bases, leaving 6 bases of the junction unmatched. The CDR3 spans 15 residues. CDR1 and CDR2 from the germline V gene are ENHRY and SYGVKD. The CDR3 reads CAISEAGQGGYGYTF. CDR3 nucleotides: TGTGCCATCAGTGAGGCCGGACAGGGTGGCTATGGCTACACCTTC.

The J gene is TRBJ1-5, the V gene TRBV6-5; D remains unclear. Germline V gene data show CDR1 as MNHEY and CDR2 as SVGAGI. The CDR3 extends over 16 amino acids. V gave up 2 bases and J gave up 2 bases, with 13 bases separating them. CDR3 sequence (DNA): TGTGCCAGCAGTTACCGAGGAGGTGTCGGCAATCAGCCCCAGCATTTT. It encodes CASSYRGGVGNQPQHF.

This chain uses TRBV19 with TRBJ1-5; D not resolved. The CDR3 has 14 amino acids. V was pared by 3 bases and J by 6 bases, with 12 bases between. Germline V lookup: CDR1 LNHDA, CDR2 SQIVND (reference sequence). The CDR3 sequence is CASSMMEGSQPQHF. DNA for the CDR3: TGTGCCAGTAGTATGATGGAGGGTAGTCAGCCCCAGCATTTT.

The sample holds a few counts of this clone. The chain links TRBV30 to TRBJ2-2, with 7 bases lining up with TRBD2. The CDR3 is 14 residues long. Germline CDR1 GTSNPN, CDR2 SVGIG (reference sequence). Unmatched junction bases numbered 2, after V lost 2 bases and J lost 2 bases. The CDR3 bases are TGTGCCTGGAGTAGCGGGGTCAACACCGGGGAGCTGTTTTTT. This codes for CAWSSGVNTGELFF.

The CDR3 sequence: CASSLDSGYGYTF. The CDR3 bases are TGCGCCAGCAGCTTGGACTCGGGCTATGGCTACACCTTC. The rearrangement links TRBV5-1 to TRBJ1-2; no definite D call. The CDR3 extends over 13 amino acids. Germline V gene sequence: CDR1 SGHRS, CDR2 YFSETQ. V was trimmed by 0 bases and J by 4 bases, leaving 7 bases between them.

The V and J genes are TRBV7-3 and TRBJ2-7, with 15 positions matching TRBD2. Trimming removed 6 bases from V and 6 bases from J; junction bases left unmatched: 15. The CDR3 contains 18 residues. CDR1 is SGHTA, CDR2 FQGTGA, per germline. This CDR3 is CASSSRTSGRERLSEQYF. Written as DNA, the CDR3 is TGTGCCAGCAGTTCTCGGACTAGCGGGAGGGAAAGATTATCCGAGCAGTACTTC.

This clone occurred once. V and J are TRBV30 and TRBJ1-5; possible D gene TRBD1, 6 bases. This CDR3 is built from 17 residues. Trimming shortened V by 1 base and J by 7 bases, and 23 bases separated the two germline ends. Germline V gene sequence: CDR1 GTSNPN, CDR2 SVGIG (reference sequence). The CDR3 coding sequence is TGTGCCTGGAGTGCCTCCCCCGGGACAAATGCCAGACAGCCCCAGCATTTT. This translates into CAWSASPGTNARQPQHF.

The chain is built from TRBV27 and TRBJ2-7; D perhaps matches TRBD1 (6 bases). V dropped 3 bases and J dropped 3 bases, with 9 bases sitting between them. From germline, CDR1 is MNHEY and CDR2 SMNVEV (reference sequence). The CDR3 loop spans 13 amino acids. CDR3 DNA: TGTGCCAGCAGTTTTTTACAGGGCTACGAGCAGTACTTC. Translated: CASSFLQGYEQYF.